These 18 T cell receptor beta chains were all obtained from the same sample, sequenced in a study of multiple sclerosis patients with progressive multifocal leukoencephalopathy. Time point: 5 to 6 months of natalizumab therapy. This table comes from immunoSEQ multiplex PCR, and its TCRdb copy is limited to in-frame clones, with some not included. The table lists some 30,000 clones, about nine tenths of them singletons. The sequencing used PBMCs, collected from a patient treated with natalizumab. The receptors originated from a human donor with multiple sclerosis.

This chain links TRBV9 with TRBJ1-1; TRBD1 aligns across 7 bases. This CDR3 comprises 16 residues. The germline V gene has CDR1 SGDLS and CDR2 YYNGEE. V gave up 3 bases and J gave up 0 bases; unmatched junction bases: 8. The CDR3 here is CASSASGTALNTEAFF. The CDR3 DNA reads as TGTGCCAGCAGCGCTAGTGGGACAGCACTGAACACTGAAGCTTTCTTT.

The rearrangement uses TRBV18 and TRBJ1-1; D is possibly TRBD1 (5 bases). Trimming took off 6 bases at V and 1 base at J, with 9 bases between the two ends. CDR3 length equals 13 residues. Germline loops: CDR1 KGHSH, CDR2 LQKENI. The CDR3 protein is CASSQGPNTEAFF. For the CDR3, the DNA is TGTGCCAGCTCGCAGGGACCGAACACTGAAGCTTTCTTT.

V and J are TRBV15 and TRBJ2-2, with TRBD2 as a possible D gene (6 bases). Between the trimmed V and J ends, which lost 1 base and 5 bases, there was a span of 8 bases. Germline V lookup: CDR1 LNHNV, CDR2 YYDKDF (reference sequence). The CDR3 runs to 14 residues. The chain's CDR3 is CATSRGGTTGELFF. The CDR3 coding sequence is TGTGCCACCAGCAGAGGAGGGACTACCGGGGAGCTGTTTTTT. The variable domain in full, completed from reference TRBV15 and TRBJ2-2, reads DAMVIQNPRYQVTQFGKPVTLSCSQTLNHNVMYWYQQKSSQAPKLLFHYYDKDFNNEADTPDNFQSRRPNTSFCFLDIRSPGLGDTAMYLCATSRGGTTGELFFGEGSRLTVL.

This clone was counted between two and nine times. The rearrangement links TRBV6-5 to TRBJ2-1, with TRBD2 matching 7 bases. The CDR3 has 16 amino acids. Germline values: CDR1 MNHEY, CDR2 SVGAGI. J gave up 8 bases and V 4 bases, and 14 bases lay outside the gene matches. CDR3 bases: TGTGCCAGCAGTTCCGAACCCCAGGCGGGAGTGGATGAGCAGTTCTTC. Translating gives CASSSEPQAGVDEQFF.

The gene calls are TRBV5-1 and TRBJ1-1, with D unclear. There are 13 residues in the CDR3. V lost 0 bases, J lost 2 bases, and 5 bases lay in between. Germline V gene sequence: CDR1 SGHRS, CDR2 YFSETQ. This chain's CDR3 is CASSLDHNTEAFF. The CDR3 nucleotides read TGCGCCAGCAGCTTGGATCATAACACTGAAGCTTTCTTT.

This rearrangement joins TRBV18 to TRBJ2-5; tentatively, D is TRBD1 (5 bases). The CDR3 spans 14 residues. Per the germline V gene, CDR1 is KGHSH and CDR2 is LQKENI. V was shortened by 1 base and J by 2 bases, with 8 bases between the two germline ends. The CDR3 DNA reads as TGTGCCAGCTCACCACGGACACTACAAGAGACCCAGTACTTC. Amino acids: CASSPRTLQETQYF. Full variable domain (outside the CDR3, taken from reference TRBV18 and TRBJ2-5): NAGVMQNPRHLVRRRGQEARLRCSPMKGHSHVYWYRQLPEEGLKFMVYLQKENIIDESGMPKERFSAEFPKEGPSILRIQQVVRGDSAAYFCASSPRTLQETQYFGPGTRLLVL.

V and J are TRBV6-1 and TRBJ2-2; D may be TRBD1 (6 bases). Per the germline V gene, CDR1 is MNHNS and CDR2 is SASEGT. There are 14 residues in the CDR3. Trimming stripped 6 bases from V and 3 bases from J, with 11 bases between. CDR3 DNA: TGTGCCAGCAGCCACAGGGCCGACACCGGGGAGCTGTTTTTT. It codes for CASSHRADTGELFF.

This chain connects TRBV4-1 to TRBJ1-5; D is unclear. The CDR3 runs to 10 residues. Germline values: CDR1 MGHRA, CDR2 YSYEKL. With 9 bases removed from V and 9 bases from J, the gap between germline ends came to 9 bases. The CDR3 region is CASGIPPQHF. CDR3 sequence (DNA): TGCGCCAGTGGAATTCCGCCCCAGCATTTT.

The rearrangement uses TRBV28 and TRBJ2-7; D is ambiguous. CDR3 length: 13 amino acids. In germline, CDR1 is MDHEN, CDR2 SYDVKM. Trimming shortened V by 5 bases and J by 4 bases, and 12 bases separated the two germline ends. In DNA form, the CDR3 reads TGTGCCAGCAGTCTCCCTCGTATTTACGAGCAGTACTTC. Encoded protein: CASSLPRIYEQYF.

This clone appeared once. This chain connects TRBV2 to TRBJ1-5; D call uncertain. This CDR3 spans 15 amino acids. Germline V gene data show CDR1 as SNHLY and CDR2 as FYNNEI. The V end was cut by 2 bases, the J end by 0 bases, with 8 bases between. This chain's CDR3 is CASSERTTSNQPQHF. CDR3 in DNA: TGTGCCAGCAGTGAAAGGACCACTAGCAATCAGCCCCAGCATTTT.

CDR3 protein: CASSGDRSSGNTIYF. The CDR3 nucleotides are TGTGCCAGCAGTGGGGACAGGAGCTCTGGAAACACCATATATTTT. The chain recombines TRBV6-1 with TRBJ1-3, with TRBD1 matching 8 bases. J was trimmed by 0 bases and V by 4 bases; bases with no gene match: 2. This CDR3 spans 15 amino acids. From germline, CDR1 is MNHNS and CDR2 SASEGT.

The rearrangement joins TRBV4-3 to TRBJ2-2; 7 bases fit TRBD1. The V gene's germline CDR1 is LGHNA and CDR2 YSLEER. The CDR3 length is 17 residues. The V segment lost 3 bases and the J segment 5 bases; nucleotides outside the gene matches: 12. The CDR3 nucleotides read TGCGCCAGCAGCCACGACGAGGCGAGGGGGCGAACCGGGGAGCTGTTTTTT. It specifies CASSHDEARGRTGELFF.

The chain has TRBV29-1 and TRBJ1-1; D may be TRBD1 (5 bases). Germline V gene sequence: CDR1 SQVTM, CDR2 ANQGSEA. The CDR3 spans 13 residues. The V end lost 2 bases, the J end lost 0 bases, and 7 bases lay between the germline ends. The CDR3 DNA reads as TGCAGCGTTGAAAGACAGATGAACACTGAAGCTTTCTTT. Its protein product is CSVERQMNTEAFF.

The V call is TRBV28, the J call TRBJ2-7; D gene unclear. Trimming removed 6 bases at V and 5 bases at J, with 11 bases between. The V gene's germline CDR1 is MDHEN and CDR2 SYDVKM. The CDR3 consists of 12 residues. CDR3 amino acids: CASSPSRHEQYF. CDR3 DNA: TGTGCCAGCAGCCCCAGTCGACACGAGCAGTACTTC.

This chain connects TRBV5-6 to TRBJ1-2; no clear D. The CDR3 has 11 amino acids. Looked up from germline, CDR1 is SGHDT and CDR2 is YYEEEE. V lost 8 bases and J lost 6, with 11 bases in between. In DNA form, the CDR3 reads TGTGCCAGGTTGCGGGTGGATGGCTACACCTTC. Encoded protein: CARLRVDGYTF.

This chain links TRBV7-9 with TRBJ1-5, with D perhaps matching TRBD1 (5 bases). Deletions cut 5 bases from V and 0 bases from J, with 11 bases between. The CDR3 extends over 15 amino acids. CDR1 SEHNR and CDR2 FQNEAQ come from the germline V gene (reference sequence). For the CDR3, the DNA is TGTGCCAGCAGCCGGACAATAGATAGCAATCAGCCCCAGCATTTT. Residues: CASSRTIDSNQPQHF.

This clone was observed once. This CDR3 is CAWSVGAGATDTQYF. CDR3 in DNA: TGTGCCTGGAGTGTAGGAGCGGGAGCGACAGATACGCAGTATTTT. This chain uses TRBV30 with TRBJ2-3, with 8 bases aligning to TRBD2. Per germline, CDR1 GTSNPN and CDR2 SVGIG (reference sequence). The CDR3 sequence is 15 residues long. With V trimmed by 0 bases and J by 3 bases, 5 bases remained unmatched.

The V gene is TRBV10-3, the J gene TRBJ2-2, with D maybe TRBD1 (5 bases). CDR3 length equals 15 residues. Germline V lookup: CDR1 ENHRY, CDR2 SYGVKD. Trimming pared 3 bases from V and 1 base from J, leaving 9 bases between. The CDR3 DNA sequence: TGTGCCATCAGTGAAAGTGGACAGAACACCGGGGAGCTGTTTTTT. Amino acids: CAISESGQNTGELFF.